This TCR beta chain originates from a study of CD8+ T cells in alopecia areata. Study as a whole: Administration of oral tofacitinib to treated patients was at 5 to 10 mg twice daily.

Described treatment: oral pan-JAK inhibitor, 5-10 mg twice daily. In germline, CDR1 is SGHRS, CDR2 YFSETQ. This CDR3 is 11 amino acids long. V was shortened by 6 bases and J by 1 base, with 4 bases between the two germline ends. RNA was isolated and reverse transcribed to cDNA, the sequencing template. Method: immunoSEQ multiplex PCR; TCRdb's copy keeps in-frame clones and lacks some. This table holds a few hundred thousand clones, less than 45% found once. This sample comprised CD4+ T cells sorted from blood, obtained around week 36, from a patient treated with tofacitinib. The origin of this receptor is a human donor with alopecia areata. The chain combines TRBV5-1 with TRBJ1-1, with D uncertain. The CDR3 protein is CASKENTEAFF. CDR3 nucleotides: TGCGCCAGCAAGGAGAACACTGAAGCTTTCTTT.